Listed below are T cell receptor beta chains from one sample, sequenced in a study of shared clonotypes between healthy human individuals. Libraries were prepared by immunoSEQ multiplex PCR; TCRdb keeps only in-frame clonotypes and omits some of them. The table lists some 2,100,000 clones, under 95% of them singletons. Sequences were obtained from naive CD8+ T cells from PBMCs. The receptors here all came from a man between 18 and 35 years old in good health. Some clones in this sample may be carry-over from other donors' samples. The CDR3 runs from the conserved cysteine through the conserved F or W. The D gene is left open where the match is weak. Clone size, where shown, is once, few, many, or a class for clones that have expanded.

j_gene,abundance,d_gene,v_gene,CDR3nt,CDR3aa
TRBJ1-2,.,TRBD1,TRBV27,TGTGCCAGCAGTTACAGGGGCTATGGCTACACCTTC,CASSYRGYGYTF
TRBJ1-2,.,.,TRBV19,TGTGCCAGTAGTATAACCGGGAGCTATGGCTACACCTTC,CASSITGSYGYTF
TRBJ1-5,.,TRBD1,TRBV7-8,TGTGCCAGCAGCTTAGGAGGGCCCTACAGGGGTTATAGCAATCAGCCCCAGCATTTT,CASSLGGPYRGYSNQPQHF
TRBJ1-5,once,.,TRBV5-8,TGTGCCAGCAGTTCTGGACGTGGGTATAGCAATCAGCCCCAGCATTTT,CASSSGRGYSNQPQHF
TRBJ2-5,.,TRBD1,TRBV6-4,TGTGCCAGCAGTGACTTGGACAGGGAGACCCAGTACTTC,CASSDLDRETQYF
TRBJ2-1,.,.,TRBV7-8,TGTGCCAGCAGCTTAGGCGGAACCAATGAGCAGTTCTTC,CASSLGGTNEQFF
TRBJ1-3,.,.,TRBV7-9,TGTGCCAGCAGACGGGAGAGGAACACCATATATTTT,CASRRERNTIYF
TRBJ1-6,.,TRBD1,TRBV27,TGTGCCAGCAGTGCCAGGTTGGGACAGGGGAATTCACCCCTCCACTTT,CASSARLGQGNSPLHF
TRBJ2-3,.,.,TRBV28,TGTGCCAGCAGAGACAGATCCACAGATACGCAGTATTTT,CASRDRSTDTQYF
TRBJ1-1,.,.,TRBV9,TGTGCCAGCAGCCCCGCCTCACACACTGAAGCTTTCTTT,CASSPASHTEAFF
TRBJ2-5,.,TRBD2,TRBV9,TGTGCCAGCAGCACGAGACAGGGGACTAGCGCCTTTGGGGAGACCCAGTACTTC,CASSTRQGTSAFGETQYF